This T cell receptor beta chain emerged from a study of T-cell memory formation after mild COVID-19. With 5 bases removed from V and 1 base from J, the gap between germline ends came to 10 bases. CDR1 and CDR2 (germline): SGHRS, YFSETQ. This CDR3 has 14 amino acids. Whole-study findings and limits: CD4+ contracting clones were found mainly in CM and EM, and CD8+ ones in EMRA.

MiXCR, applied by TCRdb to the 5' RACE reads, yields one record per CDR3 protein. In the table there are some 350,000 distinct CDR3 sequences, 13% of which are singletons. This clonotype was recorded many times. Its antigen remains unidentified. The J gene is TRBJ1-5, the V gene TRBV5-1, with a possible D match to TRBD1 (5 bases). The sample was PBMCs or a T cell subset sorted from them (not recorded which). The receptor was isolated from a man aged 18 to 35 who had mild COVID-19 (a few samples of this study predate the infection). Cell type and time point are not known. CDR3 amino acids: CASSTGTSNQPQHF. The CDR3, as DNA: TGCGCCAGCAGTACCGGGACCAGCAATCAGCCCCAGCATTTT.